Listed below are T cell receptor beta chains from one sample, sequenced in a study of regulatory and conventional T cells in RAG deficiency. Data came from immunoSEQ multiplex PCR; TCRdb stores just in-frame clones and leaves some out. The table has tens of thousands of clones, approximately 95% seen once. This sample was shared with a second study, whose subject was regulatory T cells.

Sequenced: CD25- CD4+ T cells sorted from blood. Every receptor here comes from a human donor in good health. CDR3s include the opening cysteine and the closing phenylalanine or tryptophan. D genes are given only for firm matches. Size tells how often a clone was seen (once, few, many) or the class of an expanded clone, and some rows leave it out.

DNA: TGTGCCAGCAGCGTGACTAGCGACAATGAGCAGTTCTTC
CDR3: CASSVTSDNEQFF
J: TRBJ2-1
D: TRBD2
size: once
V: TRBV9

DNA: TGTGCCAGCAGTCCGACTCGGGGGTTCTACGAGCAGTACTTC
CDR3: CASSPTRGFYEQYF
J: TRBJ2-7
D: .
size: .
V: TRBV2

DNA: TGTGCCAGCAGCCAAAACTATGTTACTAATGAAAAACTGTTTTTT
CDR3: CASSQNYVTNEKLFF
J: TRBJ1-4
D: .
size: few
V: TRBV28

DNA: TGCGCCAGCAGCCATGGACAGGGCCAAGAGACCCAGTACTTC
CDR3: CASSHGQGQETQYF
J: TRBJ2-5
D: TRBD1
size: .
V: TRBV4-3

DNA: TGTGCCAGCAGGCAGGACAGGGCCGAGCTCCGGACAGATACGCAGTATTTT
CDR3: CASRQDRAELRTDTQYF
J: TRBJ2-3
D: TRBD1
size: .
V: TRBV27

DNA: TGTGCCAGTAGTGCGCTACCGGGACTAGCGGGGACCAAGCACTTC
CDR3: CASSALPGLAGTKHF
J: TRBJ2-5
D: TRBD2
size: .
V: TRBV19

DNA: TGTGCCAGCAGACAGGAAGGGACAGAAGCCTACGAGCAGTACTTC
CDR3: CASRQEGTEAYEQYF
J: TRBJ2-7
D: TRBD1
size: .
V: TRBV5-4

DNA: TGTGCCAGTAGTACCCTAGGGGCAGGCCCCAATCAGCCCCAGCATTTT
CDR3: CASSTLGAGPNQPQHF
J: TRBJ1-5
D: .
size: once
V: TRBV19

DNA: TGTGCCTGGAGTACCACCGGTCAGCCCCAGCATTTT
CDR3: CAWSTTGQPQHF
J: TRBJ1-5
D: .
size: .
V: TRBV30

DNA: TGTGCCAGCAGTTACCCCGGGGTCGGCACAGATACGCAGTATTTT
CDR3: CASSYPGVGTDTQYF
J: TRBJ2-3
D: .
size: once
V: TRBV28

DNA: TGCGCCAGCAGAGGTGGACAGGGGGTCACCGGGGAGCTGTTTTTT
CDR3: CASRGGQGVTGELFF
J: TRBJ2-2
D: TRBD1
size: .
V: TRBV5-1

DNA: TGTGCCAGCCCTGTGGGCAGGCCCTTACCCTACGAGCAGTACTTC
CDR3: CASPVGRPLPYEQYF
J: TRBJ2-7
D: .
size: once
V: TRBV6-1

DNA: TGTGCCAGCAGCTACCTTAGCGGGGGGGCGGGAAACATTCAGTACTTC
CDR3: CASSYLSGGAGNIQYF
J: TRBJ2-4
D: TRBD2
size: .
V: TRBV7-8

DNA: TGCGCCAGCAGCCGGGGGTTTGAGGGGAGCAATCAGCCCCAGCATTTT
CDR3: CASSRGFEGSNQPQHF
J: TRBJ1-5
D: .
size: .
V: TRBV5-1

DNA: TGCGCCAGCAGTGAGCAGCGACTAAACACTGAAGCTTTCTTT
CDR3: CASSEQRLNTEAFF
J: TRBJ1-1
D: .
size: few
V: TRBV10-2

DNA: TGTGCCAGCAGCCTCAATAGCGGGGGGGCGGGAGATACGCAGTATTTT
CDR3: CASSLNSGGAGDTQYF
J: TRBJ2-3
D: TRBD2
size: .
V: TRBV7-3

DNA: TGTGCCAGCAGTTACTCAGGCGGGGACACTGAAGCTTTCTTT
CDR3: CASSYSGGDTEAFF
J: TRBJ1-1
D: .
size: .
V: TRBV6-5

DNA: TGTGCCAGCAGCCCAGCGACCCATTACGAGCAGTACTTC
CDR3: CASSPATHYEQYF
J: TRBJ2-7
D: .
size: .
V: TRBV11-1

DNA: TGTGCCAGCAGTTTCATGAGGGGGATGAACACTGAAGCTTTCTTT
CDR3: CASSFMRGMNTEAFF
J: TRBJ1-1
D: .
size: .
V: TRBV28

DNA: TGCGCCAGCAGCCAAGTGAGGGTGCTAAACTCTGGAAACACCATATATTTT
CDR3: CASSQVRVLNSGNTIYF
J: TRBJ1-3
D: .
size: .
V: TRBV4-1

DNA: TGTGCCACCAGTCCATACCCAATGACAGGGACTGGGACAGATACGCAGTATTTT
CDR3: CATSPYPMTGTGTDTQYF
J: TRBJ2-3
D: .
size: .
V: TRBV15

DNA: TGTGCCAGCAGTTTCAGGTGGAACTCTGGAAACACCATATATTTT
CDR3: CASSFRWNSGNTIYF
J: TRBJ1-3
D: .
size: few
V: TRBV27

DNA: TGTGCCAGCTCACCCCCGGGACAAGCGATGGAGTATGGCTACACCTTC
CDR3: CASSPPGQAMEYGYTF
J: TRBJ1-2
D: .
size: .
V: TRBV18

DNA: TGTGCCAGCACCGGGACAGGTGGAACTGGAAACACCATATATTTT
CDR3: CASTGTGGTGNTIYF
J: TRBJ1-3
D: TRBD1
size: few
V: TRBV6-1

DNA: TGCGCCAGCAGCTTGACAGCCGCGAACACTGAAGCTTTCTTT
CDR3: CASSLTAANTEAFF
J: TRBJ1-1
D: .
size: .
V: TRBV5-1

DNA: TGCGCCAGCAGCTTGGGAGTTTTTGCGGGGGGTCGGAGCTATGAGCAGTTCTTC
CDR3: CASSLGVFAGGRSYEQFF
J: TRBJ2-1
D: TRBD2
size: .
V: TRBV5-1

DNA: TGCGCCAGCAGCCTAATGGACAAACCCACCTACGAGCAGTACTTC
CDR3: CASSLMDKPTYEQYF
J: TRBJ2-7
D: .
size: once
V: TRBV4-3

DNA: TGCGCCAGCAGCCCAACCCCCCGGGACAGGGGGCGCTTGGGAAACATTCAGTACTTC
CDR3: CASSPTPRDRGRLGNIQYF
J: TRBJ2-4
D: TRBD1
size: .
V: TRBV5-1

DNA: TGTGCCGCGGCGGCGGGACAGGGCAATCAGCCCCAGCATTTT
CDR3: CAAAAGQGNQPQHF
J: TRBJ1-5
D: TRBD1
size: .
V: TRBV28

DNA: TGTGCCTGGAGTCAGCTCAACCCGGGACAGTTAAATGAAAAACTGTTTTTT
CDR3: CAWSQLNPGQLNEKLFF
J: TRBJ1-4
D: TRBD1
size: .
V: TRBV30

DNA: TGTGCCAGCAGTCAGGGGATGGGAGCTTTCTTT
CDR3: CASSQGMGAFF
J: TRBJ1-1
D: .
size: .
V: TRBV6-5

DNA: TGTGCCAGCACCCCCCGGAGCGCCGGCCGGGAGACCCAGTACTTC
CDR3: CASTPRSAGRETQYF
J: TRBJ2-5
D: .
size: .
V: TRBV27

DNA: TGTGCCAGCAGCCCAGCGGGACTAGCGGGGGGCACAGATACGCAGTATTTT
CDR3: CASSPAGLAGGTDTQYF
J: TRBJ2-3
D: TRBD2
size: once
V: TRBV9

DNA: TGTGCCAGCAGCCAAGTCCCCGGGACTCCCTCCTACAATGAGCAGTTCTTC
CDR3: CASSQVPGTPSYNEQFF
J: TRBJ2-1
D: .
size: .
V: TRBV14

DNA: TGTGCTAGTGGTTTGGTTTTCGGACAGGGGGTGTACAATGAGCAGTTCTTC
CDR3: CASGLVFGQGVYNEQFF
J: TRBJ2-1
D: TRBD1
size: .
V: TRBV12-5

DNA: TGTGCCAGCAGCGAAGAACCTACAGGGGTGGGGGTGCACTATGGCTACACCTTC
CDR3: CASSEEPTGVGVHYGYTF
J: TRBJ1-2
D: TRBD1
size: few
V: TRBV6-1

DNA: TGTGCCAGCAGCTTCGGACACGACTCCTACGAGCAGTACTTC
CDR3: CASSFGHDSYEQYF
J: TRBJ2-7
D: .
size: .
V: TRBV5-4

DNA: TGTGCCAGTAGTAACTGGACTAGCGGGGGATTGCAAGAGACCCAGTACTTC
CDR3: CASSNWTSGGLQETQYF
J: TRBJ2-5
D: TRBD2
size: .
V: TRBV19

DNA: TGTGCCAGCAGCTTGGGCGGCAGATCCAACACCGGGGAGCTGTTTTTT
CDR3: CASSLGGRSNTGELFF
J: TRBJ2-2
D: .
size: .
V: TRBV5-4

DNA: TGTGCCTGCAACAGGGCACTGAGTCCCTCCTCCGGGGAGCTGTTTTTT
CDR3: CACNRALSPSSGELFF
J: TRBJ2-2
D: .
size: .
V: TRBV30

DNA: TGTGCCAGCAGCTTAGTTGAGGGAGGAGGTGAAAAACTGTTTTTT
CDR3: CASSLVEGGGEKLFF
J: TRBJ1-4
D: .
size: .
V: TRBV7-9

DNA: TGTGCCTGGGTCCCTGACAGGGGGTATTATGGCTACACCTTC
CDR3: CAWVPDRGYYGYTF
J: TRBJ1-2
D: TRBD1
size: .
V: TRBV30

DNA: TGCGCCAGCAGCCCCAAGACTAGCGGGGCCACGGGGGCCCAGTACTTC
CDR3: CASSPKTSGATGAQYF
J: TRBJ2-5
D: TRBD2
size: .
V: TRBV4-1

DNA: TGTGCCAGCAGTCCCATCCTTGAGATAATACCAGGAAACACCATATATTTT
CDR3: CASSPILEIIPGNTIYF
J: TRBJ1-3
D: .
size: few
V: TRBV28

DNA: TGCGCCAGCAGCTTGGTCCCAGGGGAGAACACCGGGGAGCTGTTTTTT
CDR3: CASSLVPGENTGELFF
J: TRBJ2-2
D: .
size: .
V: TRBV5-1

DNA: TGTGCCAGCAGTCGTGGGACAGGGAATCAGCCCCAGCATTTT
CDR3: CASSRGTGNQPQHF
J: TRBJ1-5
D: TRBD1
size: .
V: TRBV9

DNA: TGTGCCAGTAGTACCCTAGCGGGGTTAGAGACCCAGTACTTC
CDR3: CASSTLAGLETQYF
J: TRBJ2-5
D: TRBD2
size: .
V: TRBV19

DNA: TGCGCCAGCAGCCAAGATAACGTGGTAGCTGGGGCCAACGTCCTGACTTTC
CDR3: CASSQDNVVAGANVLTF
J: TRBJ2-6
D: .
size: .
V: TRBV4-3

DNA: TGCGCCAGCAGCCCGACAGGGAGATCCGCCGGGGAGCTGTTTTTT
CDR3: CASSPTGRSAGELFF
J: TRBJ2-2
D: TRBD1
size: .
V: TRBV5-1

DNA: TGTGCCAGCAGTCCTCACCCTGACAGGGGACGGTTAGGTTTCTTT
CDR3: CASSPHPDRGRLGFF
J: TRBJ1-1
D: TRBD1
size: .
V: TRBV27

DNA: TGTGCCAGCAGTGTCCCGGGGTCCACTGAAGCTTTCTTT
CDR3: CASSVPGSTEAFF
J: TRBJ1-1
D: .
size: .
V: TRBV25-1

DNA: TGTGCCAGCAGCACCCTCGTGAGAGATAATGAAAAACTGTTTTTT
CDR3: CASSTLVRDNEKLFF
J: TRBJ1-4
D: .
size: .
V: TRBV7-9

DNA: TGCGCCAGCAGTGAGGCGTTTCACACAGATACGCAGTATTTT
CDR3: CASSEAFHTDTQYF
J: TRBJ2-3
D: .
size: .
V: TRBV10-2

DNA: TGTGCCAGCAGAGGACAGTCCGACCCCTCTTATGGCTACACCTTC
CDR3: CASRGQSDPSYGYTF
J: TRBJ1-2
D: .
size: .
V: TRBV6-5

DNA: TGTGCCAGCAGCGAGGGAGGGCTGAACACTGAAGCTTTCTTT
CDR3: CASSEGGLNTEAFF
J: TRBJ1-1
D: .
size: .
V: TRBV6-1

DNA: TGCAGCGTTGAAGGGCGGGACAGGGATGGTACCTACGAGCAGTACTTC
CDR3: CSVEGRDRDGTYEQYF
J: TRBJ2-7
D: TRBD1
size: .
V: TRBV29-1

DNA: TGTGCCAGCAGCCGGGACAGGGTTCGGTCCAATGAGCAGTTCTTC
CDR3: CASSRDRVRSNEQFF
J: TRBJ2-1
D: TRBD1
size: once
V: TRBV14

DNA: TGTGCCAGCAGTGCCCCTTTCCAGGGGCGACGGAGCTATGGCTACACCTTC
CDR3: CASSAPFQGRRSYGYTF
J: TRBJ1-2
D: .
size: once
V: TRBV2

DNA: TGTGCCAGCAGTTCCTCCGGGACAGGGACCTACAATGAGCAGTTCTTC
CDR3: CASSSSGTGTYNEQFF
J: TRBJ2-1
D: TRBD1
size: .
V: TRBV2